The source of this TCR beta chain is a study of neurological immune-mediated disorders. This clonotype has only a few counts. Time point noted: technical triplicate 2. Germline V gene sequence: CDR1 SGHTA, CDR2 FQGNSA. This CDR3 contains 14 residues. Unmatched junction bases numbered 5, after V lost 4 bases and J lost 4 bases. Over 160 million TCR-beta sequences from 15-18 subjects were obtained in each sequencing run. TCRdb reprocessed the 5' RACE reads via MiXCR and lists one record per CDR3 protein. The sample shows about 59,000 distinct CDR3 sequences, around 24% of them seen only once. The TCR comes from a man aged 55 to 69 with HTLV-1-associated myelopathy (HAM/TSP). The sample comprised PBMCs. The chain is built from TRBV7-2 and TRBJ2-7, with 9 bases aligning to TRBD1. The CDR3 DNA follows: TGTGCCAGCAGCTCGGCCGGGACAGGGTACGAGCAGTACTTC. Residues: CASSSAGTGYEQYF.